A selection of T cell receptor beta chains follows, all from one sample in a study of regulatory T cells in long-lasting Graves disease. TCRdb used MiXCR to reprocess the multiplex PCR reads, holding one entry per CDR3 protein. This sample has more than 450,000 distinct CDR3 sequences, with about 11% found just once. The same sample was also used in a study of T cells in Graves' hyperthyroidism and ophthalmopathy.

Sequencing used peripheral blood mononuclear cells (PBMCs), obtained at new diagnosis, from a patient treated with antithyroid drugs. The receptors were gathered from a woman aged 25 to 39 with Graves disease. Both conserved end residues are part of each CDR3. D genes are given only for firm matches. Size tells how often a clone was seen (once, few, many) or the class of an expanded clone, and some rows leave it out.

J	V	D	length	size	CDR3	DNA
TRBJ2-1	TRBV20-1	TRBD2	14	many	CSARQGLEGDEQFF	TGCAGTGCTAGGCAGGGACTAGAGGGCGATGAGCAGTTCTTC
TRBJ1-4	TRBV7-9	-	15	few	CASSLTGFTNEKLFF	TGTGCCAGCAGCTTAACGGGGTTCACTAATGAAAAACTGTTTTTT
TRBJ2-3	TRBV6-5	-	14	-	CASSYARGGDTQYF	TGTGCCAGCAGTTACGCCAGGGGTGGCGATACGCAGTATTTT
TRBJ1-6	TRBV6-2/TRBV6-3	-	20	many	CASSYSLLSDTSSYNSPLHF	TGTGCCAGCAGTTACTCACTCCTGAGTGACACTAGCTCCTATAATTCACCCCTCCACTTT
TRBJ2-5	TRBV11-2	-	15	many	CASSLRDPKGETQYF	TGTGCCAGCAGCTTAAGGGACCCAAAAGGCGAGACCCAGTACTTC
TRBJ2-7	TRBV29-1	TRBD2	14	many	CSVEGLAGGREQYF	TGCAGCGTTGAAGGGCTAGCGGGAGGGCGTGAGCAGTACTTC
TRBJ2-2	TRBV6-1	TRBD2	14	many	CASRPSGGTGELFF	TGTGCCAGCAGACCGTCGGGGGGCACCGGGGAGCTGTTTTTT
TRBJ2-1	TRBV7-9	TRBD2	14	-	CASTDRTSANEQFF	TGTGCCAGCACCGATAGGACTAGCGCCAATGAGCAGTTCTTC
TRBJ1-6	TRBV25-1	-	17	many	CASSESRDKAYNSPLHF	TGTGCCAGCAGTGAATCGCGAGACAAGGCATATAATTCACCCCTCCACTTT
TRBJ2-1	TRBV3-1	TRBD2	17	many	CASSSRLAGDVSNEQFF	TGTGCCAGCAGCTCCCGACTAGCGGGAGATGTCAGCAATGAGCAGTTCTTC
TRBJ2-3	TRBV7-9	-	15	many	CASSLEGERTDTQYF	TGTGCCAGCAGCTTAGAAGGGGAACGCACAGATACGCAGTATTTT
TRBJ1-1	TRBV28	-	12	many	CASRNPNTEAFF	TGTGCCAGCAGGAACCCGAACACTGAAGCTTTCTTT
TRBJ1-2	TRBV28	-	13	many	CASSLPGYGGYTF	TGTGCCAGCAGTTTACCAGGGTATGGCGGCTACACCTTC
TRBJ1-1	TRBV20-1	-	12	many	CSANPHWTEAFF	TGCAGTGCTAACCCCCATTGGACTGAAGCTTTCTTT
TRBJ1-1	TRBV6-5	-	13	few	CASSYWVGTEAFF	TGTGCCAGCAGTTATTGGGTAGGCACTGAAGCTTTCTTT
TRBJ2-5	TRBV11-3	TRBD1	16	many	CASSPGTGGLLETQYF	TGTGCCAGCAGCCCTGGGACAGGGGGCCTCCTGGAGACCCAGTACTTC
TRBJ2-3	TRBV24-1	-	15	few	CATSGVRGRTDTQYF	TGTGCCACCAGTGGAGTAAGGGGACGCACAGATACGCAGTATTTT
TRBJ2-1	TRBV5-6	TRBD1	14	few	CASSSDRVWNEQFF	TGTGCCAGCAGCTCGGACAGGGTATGGAATGAGCAGTTCTTC
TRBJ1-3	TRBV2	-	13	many	CASRARQGNTIYF	TGTGCCAGCAGGGCCCGGCAAGGAAACACCATATATTTT
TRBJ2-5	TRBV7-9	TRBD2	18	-	CASSPGTSGRPPRETQYF	TGTGCCAGCAGCCCGGGGACTAGCGGGCGACCCCCTCGAGAGACCCAGTACTTC
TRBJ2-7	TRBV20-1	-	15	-	CSARDGPLDSYEQYF	TGCAGTGCTAGAGATGGCCCCCTCGACTCCTACGAGCAGTACTTC
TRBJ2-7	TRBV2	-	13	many	CASMDSANYEQYF	TGTGCCAGTATGGATTCCGCGAACTACGAGCAGTACTTC